Below, 5 T cell receptor beta chains from the same sample are listed, as sequenced in a study of graft-versus-host responses after intestinal transplantation. Profiling relied on immunoSEQ multiplex PCR, and the TCRdb table lists in-frame clones only, not all of them. The data show over 100,000 clones, about 93% seen once. These receptors have no known antigen. The sequencing used unstimulated CD4+ T cells sorted from spleen or lymph node cells, collected before intestinal transplant. The receptors originated from a human donor who received an intestinal transplant.

On this clone itself: Its ends do not fully match the called genes, so a read error is possible. The chain couples TRBV7-7 to TRBJ2-3; 10 nucleotides line up with TRBD2. In germline, CDR1 is SSHAT, CDR2 FNYEAQ (reference sequence). The CDR3 runs to 15 residues. As DNA, the CDR3 is TGTGCTAGCAGCTGCGGACTAGCGGTCACAGATACGCAGTATTTT. Translated, it gives CASSCGLAVTDTQYF.

The V call is TRBV2, the J call TRBJ2-1, with 14 nucleotides matching TRBD2. Trimming cost V 6 bases and J 4 bases; bases outside gene matches: 17. The CDR3 is 20 amino acids. Germline V lookup: CDR1 SNHLY, CDR2 FYNNEI. CDR3 nucleotide sequence: TGTGCCAGCAGACCCCGACCGGGACTAGCGGGAGATACGCGTTACAATGAGCAGTTCTTC. It translates to CASRPRPGLAGDTRYNEQFF.

V usage is TRBV19 and J usage is TRBJ2-2; D not resolved. V gave up 5 bases and J gave up 9 bases, with 7 bases separating them. The CDR3 length is 11 residues. Germline V CDR1 and CDR2: LNHDA, SQIVND (reference sequence). The CDR3 loop is CASSDIRELFF. In DNA, the CDR3 is TGTGCCAGTAGTGACATCCGGGAGCTGTTTTTT.

The chain uses TRBV6-1 and TRBJ2-1; the match to TRBD2 covers 8 bases. The ends lost 10 bases at V and 4 bases at J; junction bases unmatched: 6. This CDR3 has 13 amino acids. Germline V gene sequence: CDR1 MNHNS, CDR2 SASEGT. Written as DNA, the CDR3 is TGTGCCACTGCGGGAGGTTCGTACAATGAGCAGTTCTTC. Translated, it gives CATAGGSYNEQFF.

The V gene is TRBV5-1, the J gene TRBJ2-7; tentative D call: TRBD1 (5 bases). CDR3 length equals 15 residues. Germline V gene sequence: CDR1 SGHRS, CDR2 YFSETQ. The V end lost 2 bases, the J end lost 2 bases, and 14 bases lay between the germline ends. The CDR3 DNA sequence: TGCGCCAGCAGCTTTTCCTGGACACCGACCTACGAGCAGTACTTC. The encoded protein is CASSFSWTPTYEQYF.